The sequence of this TCR beta chain was determined in a study of regulatory T cells in long-lasting Graves disease. General study findings and limits: Persistent Graves' patients had lower TCR diversity than newly diagnosed ones.

The CDR3 runs 16 residues. The germline gives CDR1 WNHNN, CDR2 SYGVQD (reference sequence). Trimming at V came to 5 bases and at J to 1 base, leaving 7 bases not matched to a gene. As to time point: newly diagnosed GD, antithyroid drugs for less than 3 months. Generation of the TCR library employed RNA extracted from PBMCs. CDR3 regions were amplified by Arm-PCR using iRepertoire HTBI primers to build TCR beta libraries. Each CDR3 protein is one row after TCRdb ran MiXCR on the multiplex PCR reads. The sample shows more than 450,000 distinct CDR3 sequences, more than 10% of them seen only once. A note on this clonotype: Its antigen is not known.

This sample also belongs to another study, concerning T cells in Graves' hyperthyroidism and ophthalmopathy. That work adds: The authors deemed Graves' hyperthyroidism stable absent ophthalmopathy progression within 18 months. Patients showing uncontrolled infection, other autoimmune disease, pregnancy or lactation were ineligible. Each diagnosis was grounded in clinical symptoms, serum thyroxine and TRAb, thyroid ultrasound, and orbital computed tomography.

The source was peripheral blood mononuclear cells (PBMCs), collected at new diagnosis, from a patient treated with antithyroid drugs. The chain recombines TRBV10-1 with TRBJ2-3; 9 bases fit TRBD2. The receptor was derived from a woman in her 30s with Graves disease. This CDR3 is CASSNSRTSGTDTQYF. CDR3 DNA sequence: TGCGCCAGCAGTAATTCGAGGACTAGCGGCACAGATACGCAGTATTTT.